This T cell receptor beta chain was recorded in a study of identical twins (dated by TCRdb to 2015 to 2016). Concerning the study at large: To test whether fetal clonotypes persist, the study used deep sequencing on TCR alpha and beta repertoires from monozygotic twins, unrelated adults of various ages, and cord blood. To rule out contamination, replicate twin experiments were performed at different times with different library preparation protocols. What the authors observed across the whole study: Zero-insertion analyses could be partly confounded by invariant T cells such as MAIT and iNKT, though diverse VJ usage argued against such confounding for most clonotypes. Fewer insertions were carried by abundant cord blood beta clonotypes, a similar but weaker trend appeared in young adult naive repertoires, and no such trend appeared in memory repertoires. Because the same donors could not be followed over many years, the conclusions relied on cross-sectional statistical analysis. Excess twin sharing in beta out-of-frame sequences was weaker because fewer shared sequences lowered the signal-to-noise ratio. Compared with coincidental sharing between unrelated individuals, an excess of low generation-probability sequences was observed among out-of-frame TCR alpha sequences shared between twins. Recombination models systematically underestimated out-of-frame TCR alpha sharing in monozygotic twins but agreed with sharing between unrelated individuals.

The germline V gene gives CDR1 as SGHAT and CDR2 as FQNNGV. Unmatched junction bases come to 6, with V trimmed by 5 bases and J by 7 bases. Inclusive of the bounding cysteine and phenylalanine, the CDR3 is 14 residues long. CDR3 DNA is the only sequence kept; it has 42 bases, read in frame from the first base. Every donor was a healthy Caucasian. The twin cohort consisted of three pairs of female monozygotic twins, all aged 18 to 29 years. Miltenyi CD45RO+ enrichment and human naive T-cell isolation kits were used to isolate memory (CD45RO+) and naive T cells from PBMC. The library came from 5' RACE. The reads were generated on an Illumina HiSeq 2000. A universal primer binding site was introduced by template switching, and a unique molecular identifier was present in the final cDNA, enabling accurate counting of TCR cDNA molecules. Specific primers in the conserved constant-segment region were used to synthesize first-strand cDNA for TCR alpha and beta chains. To control for contamination, every cDNA library was double barcoded, receiving both a SMART-Mk sample barcode and Illumina barcodes. TruSeq adapter sequences along with Illumina sample barcodes were introduced in two successive PCR steps. The Illumina HiSeq platform was used with custom primers to sequence TCR alpha and beta cDNA libraries. The original pipeline was this. MiGEC processed the raw reads to extract unique molecular identifiers, while MiXCR was used to determine the CDR3 positions. Recombination models were inferred per individual with the repgenHMM and IGoR tools using an EM algorithm. Shared clonotype analysis was performed with the tcR package in R, normalizing sharing by the product of cloneset sizes. To study raw recombination free of thymic and clonal selection effects, out-of-frame nonproductive sequences were analyzed. TCRdb trimmed the raw reads at Q25, called clones with MiXCR and kept productive beta chains. When rows share a CDR3 protein, they turn into one entry using the most common DNA and genes. V and J calls and clone size were set by TCRdb, not the authors. In this sample the table shows hundreds of thousands of distinct CDR3 sequences, under 9.5% of which occur a single time. The top ten clonotypes cover 2.1% of the sample.

This clonotype was found a few times. The target of this receptor is not known. Nothing much larger sits one base from this clone, and base qualities are not available. The same sample was also used in a study of yellow fever vaccine responses in identical twins. From that second study: The authors reported that the T cell response to vaccination in identical twins appeared partly convergent and partly personalized. In identical twins, the study followed T cell clones that responded to the vaccine with precision.

The clonotype was recovered from a young woman in good health. Sample: memory (CD45RO+) T cells sorted from blood. The cell subset or site label, read with the paper, signifies: CD45RO+ enriched T cells. The chain is made from TRBV11-2 and TRBJ1-5, with 9 middle bases fitting TRBD1. CDR3 region: CASSKQGAKQPQHF. The DNA sequence is TGTGCCAGCAGCAAACAGGGGGCGAAACAGCCCCAGCATTTT.